This TCR beta chain was observed in a study of blood T cell repertoires in COVID-19. The protocol was immunoSEQ multiplex PCR, while the TCRdb copy is restricted to in-frame clones and leaves out a portion. The table includes about 370,000 clones, around 87% detected once. The sequenced material came from peripheral blood. The TCR comes from a woman aged 25-40 years with COVID-19, enrolled during active disease.

CDR3: CASSAYPQGGNSPLHF. DNA for the CDR3: TGTGCCAGCAGTGCTTATCCGCAGGGGGGTAATTCACCCCTCCACTTT. The genes are TRBV6-4 and TRBJ1-6, with 7 bases identical to TRBD1. Germline trimming cut 4 bases from V and 6 bases from J; bases unmatched to any gene: 9. CDR1 and CDR2 (germline): MRHNA, SNTAGT. The CDR3 is 16 amino acids.